This TCR beta chain was documented in a study of T cell repertoires in cytomegalovirus infection. Study background: Both CMV infection and a matching HLA type were indicated by public TCR beta signatures.

TCRdb processed the reads anew with MiXCR; each CDR3 protein has one entry. Of roughly 230,000 distinct CDR3 sequences listed, approximately 15% are singletons. This CDR3 region has 16 residues. Unmatched junction bases numbered 4, after V lost 1 base and J lost 1 base. Study outcomes and limitations: Using cumulative public TCR beta family frequency, the authors identified those who carried CMV together with the relevant HLA. Dominating the ex vivo response were HLA-C-restricted CMV-specific TCR beta clonotypes.

Notes on this clonotype: Its antigen is currently unknown.

Sequencing was performed on CD8+ T cells from PBMCs. The chain couples TRBV12-3 or TRBV12-4 to TRBJ2-3; 8 bases map to TRBD2. The origin of this receptor is a human donor in good health (CMV status not recorded). Some clones in this sample may be carry-over from other donors' samples. The CDR3: CASSLGGGLGTDTQYF. The CDR3 nucleotides read TGTGCCAGCAGTTTAGGTGGGGGACTAGGCACAGATACGCAGTATTTT.